This paragraph covers one T cell receptor beta chain sequence. The clone's antigen remains unknown. Base quality data are lacking; no much larger clone is found one base away. The library was made by the immunoSEQ multiplex PCR assay. Alongside multiparametric flow cytometry, deep sequencing of rearranged TCR beta loci was used to profile the T cell repertoires. TCRdb took this table from immuneACCESS and kept in-frame rearrangements with V and J called. Such tables lack part of the clones; where checked against another copy, unresolved V genes explain under half of the gap, and the rest is unexplained. This sample lists tens of thousands of clones; 85% to 90% were detected once. The ten largest clones represent about 6.6% of the sample. This sample was included in a study of lymphopenia after photon versus proton radiotherapy (dated by TCRdb to between 2019 and 2020). For the study in its entirety: In patients with gastrointestinal tumors who developed high-grade lymphopenia, the study compared the immunological effects of photon radiation therapy with those of proton radiation therapy. The goal of the study was to describe how the two radiation modalities differ in their effects on the immune system. The cohort included roughly 18 patients with gastrointestinal tumors who developed lymphopenia after receiving either photon or proton therapy.

General conclusions and limits of the study: Across the cohort, an inverse correlation was found between a larger post-nadir drop in TCR diversity and overall survival time among patients who died. During treatment, patients who received proton therapy stayed relatively stable, whereas patients who received photon therapy lost naive T cells and TCR diversity and gained effector/memory populations. After the lymphocyte count nadir, oligoclonal expansion, especially of CD8+ Temra cells, was observed in photon-treated repertoires, and the drop in diversity was driven by this expansion. The survival association was assessed only in patients who died, and the authors presented better survival with proton therapy as a possibility rather than a demonstrated result.

V gives up 5 bases and J gives up 4 bases, and the segment between their germline ends measures 6 bases. From its cysteine to its phenylalanine, the CDR3 spans 12 amino acids. Only the CDR3 region is kept as DNA, spanning 36 bases read in frame from base 1. The germline V gene encodes CDR1 LNHDA and CDR2 SQIVND (reference sequence). The chain is assembled from TRBV19 and TRBJ2-1; there is no confident call for the D gene. The sequences come from peripheral blood, collected from a patient treated with proton-based radiotherapy. The clonotype originates from a woman in her sixties or seventies with pancreatic cancer. Some clones in this sample may be carry-over from other donors' samples. Here is the DNA: TGTGCCAGTAGTGACCCATACAATGAGCAGTTCTTC. Translated, it gives CASSDPYNEQFF.